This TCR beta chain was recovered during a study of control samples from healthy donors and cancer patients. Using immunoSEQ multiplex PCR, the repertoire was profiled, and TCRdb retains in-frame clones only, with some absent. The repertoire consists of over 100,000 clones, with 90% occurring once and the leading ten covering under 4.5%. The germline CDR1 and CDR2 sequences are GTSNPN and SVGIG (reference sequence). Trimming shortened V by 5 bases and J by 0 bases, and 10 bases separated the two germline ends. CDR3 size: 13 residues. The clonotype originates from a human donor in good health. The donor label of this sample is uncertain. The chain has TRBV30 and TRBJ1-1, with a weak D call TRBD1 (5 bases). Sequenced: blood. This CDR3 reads CAWWDWMNTEAFF. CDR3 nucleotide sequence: TGTGCCTGGTGGGACTGGATGAACACTGAAGCTTTCTTT. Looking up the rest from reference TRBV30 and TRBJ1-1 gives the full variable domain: SQTIHQWPATLVQPVGSPLSLECTVEGTSNPNLYWYRQAAGRGLQLLFYSVGIGQISSEVPQNLSASRPQDRQFILSSKKLLLSDSGFYLCAWWDWMNTEAFFGQGTRLTVV.